The sample holds one count of the clone carrying this TCR beta chain. This specimen belongs to a study of CD8 T cells in Susac syndrome. 0.5 to 1 ug RNA was reverse transcribed with random hexamers. TCRdb reprocessed the immunoSEQ multiplex PCR reads via MiXCR and lists one record per CDR3 protein. The sample consists of about 250,000 distinct CDR3 sequences, roughly 93% of them appearing once. The ends were cut back, 2 bases at V and 6 bases at J, with 12 bases in the middle. CDR1 and CDR2 from the germline V gene are SGHRS and YFSETQ. The length of the CDR3 is 13 residues. In blood CD8+ and CD4+ T cells, TCR beta underwent sequencing. Included as multiple sclerosis controls were treatment-naive patients who had stable or active relapsing-remitting disease. In contrast to the negatively isolated CD8+ and CD4+ T cells, TEMRA cells were FACS-enriched.

This sequence originates from a human donor with multiple sclerosis. The specimen sequenced was CD4+ T cells from PBMCs. The genes are TRBV5-1 and TRBJ2-7, with D perhaps matching TRBD1 or TRBD2 (5 bases each). The CDR3 DNA reads as TGCGCCAGCAGCTTTTCCGGGACCCGCGAGCAGTACTTC. Translating gives CASSFSGTREQYF.